Listed here is a single T cell receptor (beta chain). Its antigen target is currently unknown. The input lacks base qualities; no much larger clone sits a single base away. TCRbeta CDR3 regions were amplified from genomic DNA using the immunoSEQ Assay, a bias-controlled multiplex PCR. Per the source publication's procedure: The number of nucleated cells in each sample was estimated from the amplification of reference gene primers within the assay. To quantify the absolute abundance of each unique TCRbeta CDR3 rearrangement, sequence reads were collapsed and filtered. For each sample, productive Simpson clonality was calculated by taking the square root of Simpson's diversity index across productive rearrangements. TCRdb took this table from immuneACCESS and kept in-frame rearrangements with V and J called. Such tables lack part of the clones; where checked against another copy, unresolved V genes explain under half of the gap, and the rest is unexplained. The V and J calls and clone size are taken from that table; D and trimming were inferred from the DNA. This sample lists fewer than 30,000 clones; roughly 93% were detected once. Around 0.83% of the sample rests with the top ten.

The CDR3, from cysteine to phenylalanine, totals 16 residues. Only the CDR3 portion is preserved as DNA: 48 bases, with reading frame beginning at the first base. The germline V gene encodes CDR1 SGHRS and CDR2 YFSETQ. V loses 0 bases at its end and J loses 1 base; junction bases beyond the gene matches: 3. This entry comes from a study of blood T cell repertoires in COVID-19 (dated by TCRdb to about 2020). Broadly, across the study: Samples covering the acute and convalescent phases of COVID-19 were provided by collaborators in the United States, Italy and Spain. The material from the prospective study consisted of cDNA or gDNA derived from T cells, B-cell-depleted T cells, or PBMCs. Deeply sampled blood TCRbeta repertoires from subjects exposed to, actively infected with, or recovered from COVID-19 were included in the dataset. The repertoires were released in a freely available public database meant as a resource for research on the immune response to SARS-CoV-2. Samples were obtained from the ongoing ImmuneRACE study (first 160 participants) and from 1,254 subjects provided by 6 global collaborators. The sample metadata nearly always contained a de-identified subject ID, COVID-19 status, age in years and sex. Where available, HLA class I and class II types were obtained from metadata supplied by the sample provider rather than from assay-based typing.

One collaborating source in Seattle enrolled patients during active infection and followed them longitudinally through the course of disease. Whole blood was collected in K2EDTA tubes by collaborating institutions according to the institutions' own protocols. For TCRbeta analysis, collaborator samples were shipped as frozen whole blood, as isolated PBMCs, or as DNA extracted from either sample type. Points the paper makes about the study in general: How much clinical and demographic metadata was included differed by source and by participant, and the metadata was provided uncurated.

This sequence uses TRBV5-1 and TRBJ2-3; 9 bases in between match TRBD2. The sequence was obtained from a woman between 65 and 79 years old with COVID-19, enrolled during active disease. The sequenced material came from peripheral blood. The CDR3 region has the sequence CASSLGSSGGTDTQYF. The DNA sequence reads TGCGCCAGCAGCTTGGGATCTAGCGGGGGCACAGATACGCAGTATTTT.